Each of the 25 T cell receptor beta chains below was sequenced from the same sample in a study of blood T cell repertoires in COVID-19. Repertoires were generated with immunoSEQ multiplex PCR, while TCRdb's copy carries only in-frame clones and drops some. The profile shows 150,000 to 200,000 clones, 90% to 95% of them singletons. The specimen was peripheral blood. All receptors derive from a man aged 45-65 years with acute or convalescent COVID-19.

The V gene is TRBV6-1, the J gene TRBJ1-6; D unresolved. Germline loops: CDR1 MNHNS, CDR2 SASEGT. The CDR3 has 13 residues. Trimming removed 2 bases at V and 9 bases at J, with 8 bases between. CDR3 sequence reads: CASSENSGSPLHF. The CDR3 bases are TGTGCCAGCAGTGAAAACTCCGGTTCACCCCTCCACTTT.

The rearrangement joins TRBV6-5 to TRBJ1-5; D is uncertain. Between the trimmed V and J ends, which lost 6 bases and 6 bases, there was a span of 15 bases. CDR3 length: 14 residues. Germline V CDR1 and CDR2: MNHEY, SVGAGI. In DNA, the CDR3 is TGTGCCAGCAGCGCCCTTGACACCGGTCAGCCCCAGCATTTT. Its protein product is CASSALDTGQPQHF.

The rearrangement links TRBV11-2 to TRBJ2-7; D perhaps matches TRBD1 (5 bases). The CDR3 is made up of 16 amino acids. Trimming shortened V by 5 bases and J by 0 bases, and 17 bases separated the two germline ends. The V gene's germline CDR1 is SGHAT and CDR2 FQNNGV. Here the CDR3 DNA reads TGTGCCAGCAGCAAAGGGCCCGGGCAGGGCTCCTACGAGCAGTACGTC. Its protein is CASSKGPGQGSYEQYV.

This chain connects TRBV15 to TRBJ2-4, with 7 bases fitting TRBD2. The germline V gene encodes CDR1 LNHNV and CDR2 YYDKDF (reference sequence). This CDR3 has 15 amino acids. V was pared by 4 bases and J by 8 bases, with 11 bases of the junction left unmatched. CDR3 sequence reads: CATSNSGLLGDIQYF. CDR3 sequence (DNA): TGTGCCACCAGCAATAGCGGGCTCCTTGGGGACATTCAGTACTTC.

The rearrangement links TRBV28 to TRBJ2-1; 12 bases are shared with TRBD2. The CDR3 loop spans 18 amino acids. After removal of 6 bases from V and 10 bases from J, the junction contained 19 bases not matched to a gene. From germline, CDR1 is MDHEN and CDR2 SYDVKM. For the CDR3, the DNA is TGTGCCAGCAGCTACACAATCACCGGACTAGCGGGGACACGAGAGCAGTTCTTC. The encoded protein is CASSYTITGLAGTREQFF.

The chain links TRBV11-1 to TRBJ2-3, with 9 nucleotides matching TRBD1. The CDR3 spans 14 residues. Losses at the gene ends were 5 bases for V and 6 bases for J; bases not matched to a gene: 6. Per germline, CDR1 SGHAT and CDR2 FQDESV (reference sequence). CDR3 DNA: TGTGCCAGCAGCCGACAGGGGGTGAGCGATACGCAGTATTTT. This translates into CASSRQGVSDTQYF. The full variable domain, rest sourced from reference TRBV11-1 and TRBJ2-3, is EAEVAQSPRYKITEKSQAVAFWCDPISGHATLYWYRQILGQGPELLVQFQDESVVDDSQLPKDRFSAERLKGVDSTLKIQPAELGDSAMYLCASSRQGVSDTQYFGPGTRLTVL.

This chain uses TRBV9 with TRBJ2-1; TRBD2 matches at 14 bases. CDR1 and CDR2 (germline): SGDLS, YYNGEE. This CDR3 comprises 14 residues. J gave up 6 bases and V 5 bases, and 1 base lay outside the gene matches. Here the CDR3 reads CASSGLAGGNEQFF. The CDR3 region has the DNA TGTGCCAGCAGTGGACTAGCGGGAGGCAATGAGCAGTTCTTC.

This chain uses TRBV7-8 with TRBJ1-4, with TRBD1 matching 8 bases. The J segment lost 6 bases and the V segment lost 5 bases, leaving 5 bases of the junction unmatched. The germline gives CDR1 SGHVS, CDR2 FQNEAQ. The CDR3 is 14 amino acids. CDR3 sequence: CASSHDRGDEKLFF. CDR3 nucleotides: TGTGCCAGCAGCCACGACAGGGGCGATGAAAAACTGTTTTTT.

This clone was observed a few times. The chain couples TRBV10-2 to TRBJ2-7; 7 nucleotides line up with TRBD2. The V and J ends lost 3 bases and 7 bases, in that order; junction bases with no gene match: 12. This CDR3 region has 15 residues. From germline, CDR1 is WSHSY and CDR2 SAAADI. The CDR3 protein is CASSEVGTIYGEQYF. As DNA, the CDR3 is TGCGCCAGCAGTGAAGTGGGGACTATCTACGGGGAGCAGTACTTC.

J is TRBJ1-6 and V is TRBV27; unclear D gene. V gave up 2 bases and J gave up 8 bases, with 10 bases separating them. The CDR3 is made up of 14 amino acids. The V gene's germline CDR1 is MNHEY and CDR2 SMNVEV (reference sequence). The CDR3 nucleotides read TGTGCCAGCAGTTTACTCAGGAAGGATTCACCCCTCCACTTT. Amino acid sequence: CASSLLRKDSPLHF.

This sequence joins TRBV11-2 and TRBJ2-3; the D gene is possibly TRBD1 (6 bases). The V gene lost 8 bases and the J gene lost 1 base, with 10 bases spanning the gap. The CDR3 extends over 13 amino acids. Germline lookup yields CDR1 SGHAT and CDR2 FQNNGV. CDR3 coding DNA: TGTGCCAGCCAGGGGAAGGGCACAGATACGCAGTATTTT. It codes for CASQGKGTDTQYF.

This clone was seen a single time. This rearrangement joins TRBV18 to TRBJ1-5, with D unclear. CDR1 is KGHSH, CDR2 LQKENI, per germline. This CDR3 has 12 amino acids. V was cut by 8 bases and J by 4 bases, with 9 bases left in between. The CDR3 DNA is TGTGCCAGCGCCATGCAGAATCAGCCCCAGCATTTT. Its translation: CASAMQNQPQHF.

V usage is TRBV7-2 and J usage is TRBJ1-3; 9 nucleotides match TRBD1. CDR3 length equals 17 residues. The germline gives CDR1 SGHTA, CDR2 FQGNSA. The J segment lost 0 bases and the V segment lost 5 bases, leaving 8 bases of the junction unmatched. This CDR3 reads CASSLRGTGISGNTIYF. In DNA form, the CDR3 reads TGTGCCAGCAGCCTGAGGGGGACAGGGATCTCTGGAAACACCATATATTTT. Full variable domain (missing parts from reference TRBV7-2 and TRBJ1-3): GAGVSQSPSNKVTEKGKDVELRCDPISGHTALYWYRQSLGQGLEFLIYFQGNSAPDKSGLPSDRFSAERTGGSVSTLTIQRTQQEDSAVYLCASSLRGTGISGNTIYFGEGSWLTVV.

The J gene is TRBJ2-1, the V gene TRBV19; tentatively, D is TRBD2 (5 bases). There are 14 residues in the CDR3. The V gene lost 6 bases and the J gene lost 4 bases, with 13 bases spanning the gap. The germline V gene encodes CDR1 LNHDA and CDR2 SQIVND (reference sequence). CDR3 residues: CASSPRGPYNEQFF. As DNA, the CDR3 is TGTGCCAGTAGCCCCCGCGGGCCATACAATGAGCAGTTCTTC.

The CDR3 coding sequence is TGTGCCAGCAAGCCCTTCTGGAGGGAGTCGGAGACCCAGTACTTC. This encodes CASKPFWRESETQYF. This chain joins TRBV27 and TRBJ2-5; weak D call: TRBD2 (6 bases). CDR1 MNHEY and CDR2 SMNVEV come from the germline V gene (reference sequence). V was clipped by 7 bases and J by 5 bases, with 20 bases between them. The CDR3 has 15 amino acids.

This rearrangement joins TRBV14 to TRBJ2-5; D unresolved. The germline CDR1 and CDR2 sequences are SGHDN and FVKESK. Between the trimmed V and J ends, which lost 1 base and 4 bases, there was a span of 10 bases. The CDR3 length is 14 residues. This CDR3 is CASSQGFLRETQYF. The CDR3 DNA follows: TGTGCCAGCAGCCAAGGGTTCCTAAGAGAGACCCAGTACTTC.

The chain employs TRBV28 and TRBJ1-1; D uncertain. Trimming cost V 4 bases and J 4 bases, with 4 bases left between them. The germline CDR1 and CDR2 sequences are MDHEN and SYDVKM. CDR3 length: 11 residues. CDR3 loop: CASSYITEAFF. The DNA of the CDR3 is TGTGCCAGCAGTTATATCACTGAAGCTTTCTTT.

V gene TRBV24-1 combines with J gene TRBJ2-3; possibly TRBD2 for D (5 bases). The CDR3 sequence is 17 residues long. Germline CDR1 and CDR2: KGHDR and SFDVKD. Trimming removed 1 base from V and 3 bases from J, with 16 bases in between. The CDR3 region is CATSDLGGATRTDTQYF. The CDR3 DNA reads as TGTGCCACCAGTGATTTAGGAGGAGCGACAAGGACAGATACGCAGTATTTT.

This chain links TRBV5-8 with TRBJ1-6; TRBD1 agrees at 7 bases. The V segment lost 4 bases and the J segment 9 bases; nucleotides outside the gene matches: 7. Germline V gene lookup returns CDR1 SGHTS and CDR2 YDEGEE. The CDR3 has 14 amino acids. The CDR3 loop reads CASSIYRGGSPLHF. The CDR3 DNA follows: TGTGCCAGCAGCATTTACAGGGGTGGTTCACCCCTCCACTTT.

This chain joins TRBV5-1 and TRBJ2-7; D is unclear. The CDR3 totals 14 residues. Trimming removed 0 bases at V and 6 bases at J, with 13 bases between. Germline assignment: CDR1 SGHRS and CDR2 YFSETQ. The DNA for the CDR3 is TGCGCCAGCAGCTTGGTCCCAGGTTTTCGCGAGCAGTACTTC. Translated, it gives CASSLVPGFREQYF.

This chain connects TRBV6-6 to TRBJ2-3; D gene unclear. Germline CDR1 reads MNHNY; CDR2 reads SVGAGI (reference sequence). The V end was cut by 6 bases, the J end by 6 bases, with 13 bases between. The CDR3 is 13 residues long. The CDR3 here is CASSQIMRDTQYF. CDR3 in DNA: TGTGCCAGCAGCCAGATCATGCGGGATACGCAGTATTTT.

This chain connects TRBV30 to TRBJ1-2; tentative D call: TRBD1 (6 bases). Germline V CDR1 and CDR2: GTSNPN, SVGIG (reference sequence). Trimming pared 3 bases from V and 3 bases from J, leaving 17 bases between. The CDR3 sequence is 15 residues long. In nucleotides, the CDR3 is TGTGCCTGGAGGCCATCAGGGGTTATGGACTATGGCTACACCTTC. Translating it yields CAWRPSGVMDYGYTF.

The rearrangement links TRBV5-1 to TRBJ2-5, with a tentative D call TRBD2 (6 bases). Germline loops: CDR1 SGHRS, CDR2 YFSETQ. This CDR3 is built from 16 residues. Between the trimmed V and J ends, which lost 0 bases and 3 bases, there was a span of 15 bases. CDR3: CASSLDPGRPEETQYF. In DNA form, the CDR3 reads TGCGCCAGCAGCTTGGACCCGGGGAGGCCCGAAGAGACCCAGTACTTC.

This clone was observed a single time. The same CDR3 is also encoded by other DNA sequences in this sample. The chain carries TRBV30 and TRBJ1-6, with a tentative D call TRBD1 (6 bases). This CDR3 comprises 15 residues. CDR1 GTSNPN and CDR2 SVGIG come from the germline V gene (reference sequence). V lost 0 bases and J lost 7, with 13 bases in between. The CDR3 nucleotides are TGTGCCTGGAGTGTAGGGGGGGCCGGGAATTCACCCCTCCACTTT. It translates to CAWSVGGAGNSPLHF. Variable domain in full (rest from reference TRBV30 and TRBJ1-6): SQTIHQWPATLVQPVGSPLSLECTVEGTSNPNLYWYRQAAGRGLQLLFYSVGIGQISSEVPQNLSASRPQDRQFILSSKKLLLSDSGFYLCAWSVGGAGNSPLHFGNGTRLTVT.

Concerning this clone itself: The same CDR3 arises from other DNA sequences in this sample as well. The chain has TRBV6-1 and TRBJ2-2; 9 bases match TRBD2. CDR3 length: 17 residues. J was trimmed by 1 base and V by 4 bases; bases with no gene match: 7. Germline V gene sequence: CDR1 MNHNS, CDR2 SASEGT. CDR3 region: CASSGLAGTLNTGELFF. The DNA for the CDR3 is TGTGCCAGCAGTGGGCTAGCGGGGACCTTGAACACCGGGGAGCTGTTTTTT.